This T cell receptor (beta chain) was sequenced in a study of blood T cells in healthy people across ages. Study in general: Capture by template switching was about one barcoded beta molecule per two T cells.

The authors ran a second PCR of roughly 6 to 12 cycles using a sample-barcoded 5' primer and a J-beta primer mix. TCRdb re-analysed the 5' RACE reads in MiXCR, keeping a single row per CDR3 protein. The data show hundreds of thousands of distinct CDR3 sequences, 25% to 35% seen once. Around 10 milliliters of peripheral blood were drawn from each donor. Points from the study as a whole: Roughly linearly, TCR beta diversity per million T cells fell as age increased.

Germline V lookup: CDR1 LNHDA, CDR2 SQIVND (reference sequence). V was clipped by 7 bases and J by 1 base, with 9 bases between them. The CDR3 consists of 13 residues. This clonotype has a count of ten or more. The antigen remains undetermined. The sample taken for sequencing was blood. V is TRBV19 and J is TRBJ2-3, with D unclear. This TCR was recovered from a woman of 80 years or more in good health. CDR3 amino acids: CASKIRGTDTQYF. The CDR3 nucleotides read TGTGCCAGTAAGATTAGGGGCACAGATACGCAGTATTTT.